This is a list of T cell receptor beta chains from one sample in a study of blood T cell repertoires in COVID-19. TCRdb's copy holds only in-frame clones and misses some; the assay was immunoSEQ multiplex PCR. The sample has around 62,000 clones, approximately 90% seen once. The specimen was PBMCs or T cells enriched from blood (not recorded which). The receptor source for this set is a woman aged 40 to 55 who had recovered from COVID-19. The conserved cysteine and the conserved F or W are not part of the CDR3 here.

>TRBV6-5|TRBJ2-7|13
ASSYSGGGGYEQY
>TRBV7-9|TRBJ2-5|14
ASSSFTDRLQETQY
>TRBV12-3/TRBV12-4|TRBJ2-7|11
ASSPDIPYEQY
>TRBV7-2|TRBJ1-2|11
ASSLARLRGYT
>TRBV7-6|TRBJ2-1|14
ASSSPTSGGNNEQF
>TRBV18|TRBJ2-1|14
ASSPPGLAGYNEQF
>TRBV27|TRBJ1-1|14
ATKPVGGQGGTEAF
>TRBV6-5|TRBJ2-2|11
ASRREATGELF
>TRBV9|TRBJ2-5|12
ASSGRGGEETQY
>TRBV7-9|TRBJ2-2|16
ASSFSFPGHPGSGELF
>TRBV5-4|TRBJ2-5|10
ASSDFQETQY
>TRBV11-2|TRBJ1-2|10
ASSLQGTGYT
>TRBV20-1|TRBJ1-2|12
SASRLQGGYGYT
>TRBV5-1|TRBJ1-5|14
ASSRGTGGSNQPQH
>TRBV14|TRBJ2-1|13
ASSQDWGGANEQF
>TRBV7-9|TRBJ1-2|13
ASSVTGGGNYGYT
>TRBV24-1|TRBJ2-2|17
ATSDFWSPQGANTGELF
>TRBV9|TRBJ1-1|16
ASSVVPGKSPRGTEAF
>TRBV11-3|TRBJ1-1|11
ASSLPDSPEAF
>TRBV27|TRBJ1-4|12
ASRRGATNEKLF
>TRBV15|TRBJ1-2|11
ATSGGGGYGYT
>TRBV10-3|TRBJ1-2|9
AISVGDLRT
>TRBV29-1|TRBJ2-5|11
SVAQAVQETQY
>TRBV24-1|TRBJ2-5|15
ATSDFWLAGGRETQY
>TRBV5-6|TRBJ2-7|14
ASSPGGSPVPYEQY
>TRBV3-1/TRBV3-2|TRBJ1-2|11
ASVSGTGGGYT
>TRBV6-5|TRBJ2-1|10
ASRRTSGEQF
>TRBV18|TRBJ2-7|12
ASSPSGGAYEQY
>TRBV9|TRBJ1-1|14
ASSPRQGSLNTEAF
>TRBV3-1/TRBV3-2|TRBJ2-7|10
ASGGSDYEQY
>TRBV7-8|TRBJ2-5|12
ASSLGTGQETQY
>TRBV29-1|TRBJ1-1|12
SVGETGAGTEAF
>TRBV5-4|TRBJ1-1|14
ASSLLRGGLNTEAF
>TRBV29-1|TRBJ2-3|13
SVTLTAGGGDTQY
>TRBV24-1|TRBJ2-1|15
ATSDPQLAGGRNEQF
>TRBV11-3|TRBJ2-1|10
ASSSGYNEQF
>TRBV18|TRBJ2-3|13
ASSPPIQSTDTQY